The T cell receptor beta chain under discussion was sequenced for a study of CD4 and CD8 cells across lung adenocarcinoma regions. TCRdb re-analysed the PCR reads in MiXCR, keeping a single row per CDR3 protein. The data show some 18,000 distinct CDR3 sequences, 50% seen once. The CDR3 consists of 15 residues. Trimming took 1 base from V and 5 from J, leaving 17 bases between them. The germline V gene has CDR1 DFQATT and CDR2 SNEGSKA (reference sequence). Samples came from patients with localized non-small cell lung adenocarcinoma. The sequence came from a male donor with lung adenocarcinoma. The CD4 and CD8 labels of this study may be unreliable. The material sequenced was CD8+ T cells from the margin of a lung tumor. The rearrangement uses TRBV20-1 and TRBJ2-5; the D gene is possibly TRBD2 (5 bases). The CDR3 DNA reads as TGCAGTGCTAGAGGATTACTAGAGTTGGAGGAGACCCAGTACTTC. Its translation: CSARGLLELEETQYF.